One and the same sample provided the 25 T cell receptor beta chains below, sequenced in a study of T cells in Graves' hyperthyroidism and ophthalmopathy. The CDR3 regions of TCR beta were amplified from RNA transcripts. First-round RT-PCR with HTBI primers amplified the TCR CDR3 region. TCRdb re-called the multiplex PCR reads with MiXCR, one entry per CDR3 protein. The sample lists fewer than 500,000 distinct CDR3 sequences, roughly 14% occurring once. The source material was blood. Receptors originate from a man between 18 and 35 years old with Graves' ophthalmopathy.

The genes are TRBV11-2 and TRBJ1-4; D is unresolved. From germline, CDR1 is SGHAT and CDR2 FQNNGV. CDR3 size: 13 residues. Trimming removed 0 bases from V and 10 bases from J, with 9 bases in between. In DNA, the CDR3 is TGTGCCAGCAGCTTAGAACGCAGTCCAAAACTGTTTTTT. Its protein is CASSLERSPKLFF.

This clonotype was counted between two and nine times. The chain employs TRBV13 and TRBJ2-7, with 10 bases matching TRBD2. Germline assignment: CDR1 PRHDT and CDR2 FYEKMQ (reference sequence). The V gene end was trimmed by 8 bases and the J gene end by 0 bases; junction bases not matched to a gene: 16. The CDR3 runs 18 residues. The CDR3 DNA sequence: TGTGCCAGCTCACCGAACGATCCGGGACTAGCGACCTCCTACGAGCAGTACTTC. The encoded protein is CASSPNDPGLATSYEQYF.

The gene calls are TRBV13 and TRBJ2-5; 8 bases align to TRBD1. The CDR3 contains 17 residues. After removal of 1 base from V and 5 bases from J, the junction contained 12 bases not matched to a gene. Germline CDR1 and CDR2: PRHDT and FYEKMQ (reference sequence). CDR3 sequence: CASSLAVERRGRETQYF. The CDR3 DNA reads as TGTGCCAGCAGCTTAGCGGTCGAGCGCAGGGGGCGGGAGACCCAGTACTTC.

This clonotype was observed many times. The gene calls are TRBV12-3 or TRBV12-4 and TRBJ2-1; D not certain. With 0 bases removed from V and 9 bases from J, the gap between germline ends came to 21 bases. The CDR3 loop spans 17 amino acids. CDR3 residues: CASSLALWSSSGREQFF. CDR3 DNA: TGTGCCAGCAGTTTAGCGCTATGGTCTAGTAGTGGTCGTGAGCAGTTCTTC.

V is TRBV19 and J is TRBJ1-1; the D is unclear. Germline V lookup: CDR1 LNHDA, CDR2 SQIVND (reference sequence). This CDR3 is 12 amino acids long. Trimming took off 1 base at V and 4 bases at J, with 4 bases between the two ends. The CDR3 is CASSIGPTEAFF. For the CDR3, the DNA is TGTGCCAGTAGTATAGGTCCCACTGAAGCTTTCTTT.

The CDR3 region is CSVFAGANVLTF. The CDR3 bases are TGCAGCGTTTTCGCTGGGGCCAACGTCCTGACTTTC. The V and J genes are TRBV29-1 and TRBJ2-6; D is ambiguous. Trimming removed 5 bases at V and 2 bases at J, with 4 bases between. The CDR3 is 12 amino acids. The V gene's germline CDR1 is SQVTM and CDR2 ANQGSEA. Together with reference TRBV29-1 and TRBJ2-6, the CDR3 gives the full variable domain: SAVISQKPSRDICQRGTSLTIQCQVDSQVTMMFWYRQQPGQSLTLIATANQGSEATYESGFVIDKFPISRPNLTFSTLTVSNMSPEDSSIYLCSVFAGANVLTFGAGSRLTVL.

Turning to this clonotype: A much more abundant neighbour one base away suggests this may be a read error. The rearrangement joins TRBV7-8 to TRBJ1-1, with a possible D match to TRBD1 (6 bases). Germline-derived CDR1 and CDR2 are SGHVS and FQNEAQ. The CDR3 length is 13 residues. Deletions cut 3 bases from V and 6 bases from J, with 11 bases between. CDR3 sequence (DNA): TGTGCCAGCAGCTTCCGGGGGGCTCCTGAAGCTTTCTTT. Encoded protein: CASSFRGAPEAFF. Using reference TRBV7-8 and TRBJ1-1 for the parts outside the CDR3, the full variable domain is GAGVSQSPRYKVAKRGQDVALRCDPISGHVSLFWYQQALGQGPEFLTYFQNEAQLDKSGLPSDRFFAERPEGSVSTLKIQRTQQEDSAVYLCASSFRGAPEAFFGQGTRLTVV.

This clonotype was seen more than once but under ten times. The chain combines TRBV14 with TRBJ2-1; D might be TRBD2 (6 bases). V lost 0 bases to trimming and J lost 9 bases, with 12 bases between them. The CDR3 has 14 residues. Germline CDR1 is SGHDN and CDR2 is FVKESK. Here the CDR3 reads CASSQDRLGLEQFF. The CDR3 coding sequence is TGTGCCAGCAGCCAAGACCGACTAGGTCTTGAGCAGTTCTTC.

This clonotype has a count of ten or more. This chain links TRBV20-1 with TRBJ2-7; 7 bases align to TRBD1. V lost 0 bases to trimming and J lost 7 bases; unmatched junction nucleotides: 9. The CDR3 is 14 residues long. Germline V lookup: CDR1 DFQATT, CDR2 SNEGSKA (reference sequence). The CDR3 spells CSARDMGTAAEQYF. For the CDR3, the DNA is TGCAGTGCTAGAGACATGGGGACAGCTGCGGAGCAGTACTTC.

This clonotype has ten or more counts. This sequence joins TRBV13 and TRBJ1-1, with D possibly being TRBD1 (6 bases). CDR1 and CDR2 from the germline V gene are PRHDT and FYEKMQ (reference sequence). This CDR3 comprises 16 residues. Deletions cut 1 base from V and 2 bases from J, with 14 bases between. CDR3 loop: CASSLVVRGVNTEAFF. The CDR3 nucleotides read TGTGCCAGCAGCTTAGTCGTCAGGGGAGTAAACACTGAAGCTTTCTTT.

The chain combines TRBV5-8 with TRBJ2-5, with no clear D. Germline V gene sequence: CDR1 SGHTS, CDR2 YDEGEE. This CDR3 is 14 amino acids long. V was trimmed by 0 bases and J by 5 bases, leaving 11 bases between them. CDR3 region: CASSLADGWETQYF. The CDR3 nucleotides read TGTGCCAGCAGCTTGGCCGATGGGTGGGAGACCCAGTACTTC.

This clonotype appeared many times. The chain links TRBV11-2 to TRBJ2-5; no clear D gene. The CDR3 is 12 amino acids. The germline gives CDR1 SGHAT, CDR2 FQNNGV. Trimming shortened V by 7 bases and J by 5 bases, and 11 bases separated the two germline ends. The CDR3 DNA follows: TGTGCCAGCAAACTACCTGGGGAGACCCAGTACTTC. Translating it yields CASKLPGETQYF.

Ten or more counts support this clonotype. The gene calls are TRBV11-3 and TRBJ2-1, with 11 bases identical to TRBD1. Trimming took 3 bases from V and 6 from J; bases not matched to a gene: 1. The CDR3 is made up of 14 amino acids. Looked up from germline, CDR1 is SGHNT and CDR2 is YENEEA. The CDR3 DNA sequence: TGTGCCAGCAGCTTGGGACAGGGGGTCAATGAGCAGTTCTTC. Its protein product is CASSLGQGVNEQFF.

The rearrangement uses TRBV6-2 or TRBV6-3 and TRBJ2-2; D gene unclear. The CDR3 sequence is 15 residues long. The germline gives CDR1 MNHEY, CDR2 SVGEGT. V was shortened by 5 bases and J by 1 base, with 11 bases between the two germline ends. The CDR3 nucleotides read TGTGCCAGCAGTCATGGACGGCTGAACACCGGGGAGCTGTTTTTT. Protein: CASSHGRLNTGELFF.

The CDR3 loop is CASSSYNTYEQYF. The CDR3 region has the DNA TGTGCCAGTAGTTCATATAACACCTACGAGCAGTACTTC. The rearrangement uses TRBV19 and TRBJ2-7, with D uncertain. V was cut by 5 bases and J by 2 bases, with 10 bases left in between. The CDR3 loop spans 13 amino acids. Germline V gene data show CDR1 as LNHDA and CDR2 as SQIVND (reference sequence).

This chain uses TRBV29-1 with TRBJ2-3; D perhaps matches TRBD1 (5 bases). The V gene lost 5 bases and the J gene lost 2 bases, with 11 bases spanning the gap. Germline V gives CDR1 SQVTM, CDR2 ANQGSEA. The CDR3 length is 13 residues. Here the CDR3 reads CSVRGRVTDTQYF. DNA for the CDR3: TGCAGCGTTCGTGGCAGGGTCACAGATACGCAGTATTTT.

This chain joins TRBV4-1 and TRBJ2-3; the D gene is possibly TRBD1 (7 bases). Germline-derived CDR1 and CDR2 are MGHRA and YSYEKL. Trimming left V 1 base short and J 3 bases short, with 17 bases between. There are 17 residues in the CDR3. CDR3 in DNA: TGCGCCAGCAGCCAAGGGCACACACAGGGGAGGACAGATACGCAGTATTTT. It yields the protein CASSQGHTQGRTDTQYF.

The CDR3 DNA follows: TGTGCCAGCAGTTACTCCATAGCGAACGGGGAGCTGTTTTTT. Translating it yields CASSYSIANGELFF. The chain employs TRBV6-5 and TRBJ2-2; TRBD2 might be the D (5 bases). The germline V gene has CDR1 MNHEY and CDR2 SVGAGI. V was pared by 0 bases and J by 7 bases, with 9 bases between. This CDR3 is built from 14 residues.

This clonotype was seen repeatedly, ten times or more. The chain uses TRBV12-3 or TRBV12-4 and TRBJ2-1, with 10 bases that match TRBD2. The length of the CDR3 is 16 residues. J lost 2 bases, V lost 3 bases, and 4 bases had no gene match. Here the CDR3 DNA reads TGTGCCAGCAGTTTCGGACTAGCGGAGACCTACAATGAGCAGTTCTTC. Translating it yields CASSFGLAETYNEQFF.

The sample holds many counts of this clonotype. The chain links TRBV6-5 to TRBJ2-5, with D possibly TRBD2 on 6 matching bases. Between the trimmed V and J ends, which lost 0 bases and 5 bases, there was a span of 16 bases. The CDR3 is 16 amino acids. The V gene's germline CDR1 is MNHEY and CDR2 SVGAGI. DNA for the CDR3: TGTGCCAGCAGTTACTCCTATAGCGGTGTAGGGGAGACCCAGTACTTC. Encoded protein: CASSYSYSGVGETQYF.

Only one count was recorded for this clonotype. This may stem from a read error, because a much larger clone lies one nucleotide away. The chain carries TRBV5-1 and TRBJ1-2, with a tentative D call TRBD1 (5 bases). The CDR3 loop spans 14 amino acids. V lost 4 bases and J lost 4, with 14 bases in between. Looked up from germline, CDR1 is SGHRS and CDR2 is YFSETQ. Here the CDR3 DNA reads TGCGCCAGCAGCCGAGCAGGGCCTCGCTATGGCTACACCTTC. This gives the protein CASSRAGPRYGYTF.

This clonotype was found a few times. This chain uses TRBV2 with TRBJ1-5, with D uncertain. The germline CDR1 and CDR2 sequences are SNHLY and FYNNEI. The CDR3 totals 16 residues. Trimming pared 2 bases from V and 6 bases from J, leaving 17 bases between. This CDR3 is CASSERVGVGIQPQHF. CDR3 in DNA: TGTGCCAGCAGTGAAAGGGTCGGCGTGGGGATTCAGCCCCAGCATTTT.

This clonotype was observed a few times. The V call is TRBV20-1, the J call TRBJ1-6; D is unresolved. The CDR3 is made up of 14 amino acids. CDR1 is DFQATT, CDR2 SNEGSKA, per germline (reference sequence). Trimming cost V 0 bases and J 6 bases, with 9 bases left between them. The CDR3 coding sequence is TGCAGTGCTAGAGAAGGCCGTTTTAATTCACCCCTCCACTTT. Amino acid sequence: CSAREGRFNSPLHF.

The sample holds many counts of this clonotype. The chain combines TRBV6-1 with TRBJ1-3; no reliable D call. The ends were cut back, 5 bases at V and 2 bases at J, with 10 bases in the middle. Germline lookup yields CDR1 MNHNS and CDR2 SASEGT. This CDR3 spans 14 amino acids. The CDR3 protein is CASSLTSPGNTIYF. For the CDR3, the DNA is TGTGCCAGCAGTCTGACTTCTCCTGGAAACACCATATATTTT.

At least ten counts were recorded for this clonotype. This chain links TRBV29-1 with TRBJ2-1; 10 bases agree with TRBD2. The CDR3 extends over 15 amino acids. The V and J ends lost 6 bases and 0 bases, in that order; junction bases with no gene match: 5. Germline lookup yields CDR1 SQVTM and CDR2 ANQGSEA. The CDR3 DNA follows: TGCAGCGTATCTATAGCGGGGGGCTCCTACAATGAGCAGTTCTTC. This codes for CSVSIAGGSYNEQFF.